This is a list of T cell receptor beta chains from one sample in a study of blood T cell repertoires in COVID-19. Clones were sequenced by immunoSEQ multiplex PCR, and TCRdb holds only the in-frame ones, with some missing. The sample carries hundreds of thousands of clones, 70% to 90% recorded once. Sequencing was carried out using PBMCs or T cells enriched from blood (not recorded which). The receptors were sampled from a woman between 40 and 50 years old with acute COVID-19. Each CDR3 is given with its conserved first and last residue. The D gene is left open where the match is weak. Clone sizes are given selectively: once, few, many, or a class where the clone is expanded.

d_call	v_call	clone_size	j_call	cdr3_nt	cdr3_aa
TRBD2	TRBV9	.	TRBJ2-5	TGTGCCAGCAGCGTAGGTAGCGGGTCCGCTCAAGAGACCCAGTACTTC	CASSVGSGSAQETQYF
TRBD1	TRBV7-8	.	TRBJ1-2	TGTGCCAGCAGCTTAGCACAGGGGGCTGGTCATGGCTACACCTTC	CASSLAQGAGHGYTF
.	TRBV7-9	.	TRBJ2-2	TGTGCCAGCAGCTTAGCCCTCACCGGGGAGCTGTTTTTT	CASSLALTGELFF
.	TRBV13	.	TRBJ2-5	TGTGCCAGCAGCTTAGGCCAAAGCGGAGGGGAGACCCAGTACTTC	CASSLGQSGGETQYF
TRBD2	TRBV7-3	.	TRBJ2-1	TGTGCCAGCAGCTTAGCGGGAGGGAGAAGCTCCTACAATGAGCAGTTCTTC	CASSLAGGRSSYNEQFF
.	TRBV6-5	.	TRBJ1-2	TGTGCCAGCAGTTCCTATCAGGGGTCCTATGGCTACACCTTC	CASSSYQGSYGYTF
TRBD1	TRBV28	.	TRBJ1-5	TGTGCCAGCAGTCCGACCCGCGGGACAGTTCAGCCCCAGCATTTT	CASSPTRGTVQPQHF
.	TRBV2	few	TRBJ2-7	TGTGCCAGCAGTGTCGGTCACGGGGTCTACGAGCAGTACTTC	CASSVGHGVYEQYF
TRBD2	TRBV7-2	.	TRBJ2-1	TGTGCCAGCAGCTCCGGGACTAGCGGGAGTATGAATGAGCAGTTCTTC	CASSSGTSGSMNEQFF
TRBD2	TRBV7-3	.	TRBJ2-3	TGTGCCAGCAGCCAAGAGGGGCGGGGGGGCACAGATACGCAGTATTTT	CASSQEGRGGTDTQYF
TRBD1	TRBV29-1	.	TRBJ2-2	TGCAGCGTGGGGACAGGGGTTAGCACCGGGGAGCTGTTTTTT	CSVGTGVSTGELFF
.	TRBV6-5	.	TRBJ2-5	TGTGCCACCCTCCTGCGGGAGACCCAGTACTTC	CATLLRETQYF
.	TRBV5-4	once	TRBJ2-5	TGTGCCAGCAGATCCAGAGGGGAGACCCAGTACTTC	CASRSRGETQYF
.	TRBV5-1	.	TRBJ2-7	TGCGCCAGCAGCCCAAGGACAGCATCTACGAGCGAGCAGTACTTC	CASSPRTASTSEQYF
.	TRBV28	.	TRBJ2-2	TGTGCCAGCATCAGAGGTGGGACAAGGAACACCGGGGAGCTGTTTTTT	CASIRGGTRNTGELFF
.	TRBV6-5	.	TRBJ1-5	TGTGCCAGCAGTTACTCCCGCGTTCGGCAGCCCCAGCATTTT	CASSYSRVRQPQHF
.	TRBV6-6	.	TRBJ1-5	TGTGCCAGCAGTTACCGCGCAGGGGATCAGCCCCAGCATTTT	CASSYRAGDQPQHF
.	TRBV5-5	many	TRBJ1-1	TGTGCCAGCAGCTTAGAGGACATGAACACTGAAGCTTTCTTT	CASSLEDMNTEAFF
.	TRBV4-3	.	TRBJ2-3	TGCGCCAGCAGCCAAGGGGTTTCAGCGCAACGACCAGATACGCAGTATTTT	CASSQGVSAQRPDTQYF
.	TRBV5-1	.	TRBJ1-2	TGCGCCAGCAGCTTGAACCCCCCGGACGTCCAGGGATATGGCTACACCTTC	CASSLNPPDVQGYGYTF
TRBD1	TRBV15	.	TRBJ1-2	TGTGCCACCAGCAGAGGTGGGACAGGGGCTAACTATGGCTACACCTTC	CATSRGGTGANYGYTF
.	TRBV12-3/TRBV12-4	few	TRBJ1-1	TGTGCCAGCAGCTTTGACAGGAACACTGAAGCTTTCTTT	CASSFDRNTEAFF
TRBD1	TRBV29-1	.	TRBJ2-7	TGCAGCGTTGAAGAGGCGACAGGGGGCAGGGTATCCTACGAGCAGTACTTC	CSVEEATGGRVSYEQYF
.	TRBV12-3/TRBV12-4	.	TRBJ1-2	TGTGCCAGCAGTTTTCAGGTTAACTATGGCTACACCTTC	CASSFQVNYGYTF
TRBD1	TRBV28	.	TRBJ1-5	TGTGCCAGCTTCGGGACAGGGTTTCACCAGCCCCAGCATTTT	CASFGTGFHQPQHF
TRBD2	TRBV6-5	once	TRBJ2-7	TGTGCCAGCAGCCCAACTAGCGGGGGTACCTACGAGCAGTACTTC	CASSPTSGGTYEQYF
TRBD2	TRBV9	.	TRBJ2-1	TGTGCCAGCAGCGTAGTGGCTAGCGGGAGGGTGGGGAATGAGCAGTTCTTC	CASSVVASGRVGNEQFF